This T cell receptor (beta chain) emerged from a study of shared clonotypes between healthy human individuals. Germline V CDR1 and CDR2: SEHNR, FQNEAQ (reference sequence). The trim removed 5 bases at V and 3 bases at J, leaving 5 bases unmatched. This CDR3 has 14 residues. Study processing details: Junction-only immunoSEQ sequences carried no quality scores, so filtering differed. Data came from immunoSEQ multiplex PCR; TCRdb stores just in-frame clones and leaves some out. The V and J calls and clone size come from that table; D and trimming were worked out from the DNA. The sample holds some 2.4 million clones, 93% seen once.

V is TRBV7-9 and J is TRBJ2-7; 9 bases fit TRBD1. Sequencing input: naive CD4+ T cells from PBMCs. The subset is: CD45RA+ positively selected. This sequence originates from a man aged 18 to 30 in good health. Some clones in this sample may be carry-over from other donors' samples. CDR3 coding DNA: TGTGCCAGCAGCGGACTGACAGGGGGCTACGAGCAGTACTTC. Translating gives CASSGLTGGYEQYF.